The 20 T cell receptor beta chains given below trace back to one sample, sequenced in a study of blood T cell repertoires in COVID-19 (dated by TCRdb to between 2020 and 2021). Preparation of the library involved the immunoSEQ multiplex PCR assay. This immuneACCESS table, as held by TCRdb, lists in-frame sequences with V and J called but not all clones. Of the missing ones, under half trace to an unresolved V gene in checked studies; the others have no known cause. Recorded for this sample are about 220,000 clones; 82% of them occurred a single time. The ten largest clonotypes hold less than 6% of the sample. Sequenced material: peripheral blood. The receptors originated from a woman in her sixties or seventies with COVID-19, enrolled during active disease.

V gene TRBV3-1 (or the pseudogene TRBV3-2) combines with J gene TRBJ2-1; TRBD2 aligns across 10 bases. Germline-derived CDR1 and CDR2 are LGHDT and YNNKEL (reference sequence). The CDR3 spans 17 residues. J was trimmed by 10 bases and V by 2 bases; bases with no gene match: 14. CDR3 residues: CASSQRGLANLPSEQFF. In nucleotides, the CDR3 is TGTGCCAGCAGCCAAAGGGGACTAGCGAACCTACCATCGGAGCAGTTCTTC.

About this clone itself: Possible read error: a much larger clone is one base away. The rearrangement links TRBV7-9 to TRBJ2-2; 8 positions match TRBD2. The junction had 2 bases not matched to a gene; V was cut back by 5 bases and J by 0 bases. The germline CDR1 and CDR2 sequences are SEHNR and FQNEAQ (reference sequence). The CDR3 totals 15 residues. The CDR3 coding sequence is TGTGCCAGCAGCCCGGGGGGGTCGAACACCGGGGAGCTGTTTTTT. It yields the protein CASSPGGSNTGELFF.

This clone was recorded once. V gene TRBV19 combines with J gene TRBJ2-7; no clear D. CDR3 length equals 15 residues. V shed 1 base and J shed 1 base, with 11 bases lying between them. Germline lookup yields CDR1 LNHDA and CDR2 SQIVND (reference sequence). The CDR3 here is CASSIGRLESYEQYF. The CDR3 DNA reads TGTGCCAGTAGTATAGGCCGACTGGAGTCCTACGAGCAGTACTTC.

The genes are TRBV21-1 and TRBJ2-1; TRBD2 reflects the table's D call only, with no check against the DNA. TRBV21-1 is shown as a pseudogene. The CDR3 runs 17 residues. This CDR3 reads CASSFRVGGTKVNEQFF. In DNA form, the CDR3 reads TGTGCCAGCAGCTTCCGGGTTGGCGGGACTAAGGTTAATGAGCAGTTCTTC.

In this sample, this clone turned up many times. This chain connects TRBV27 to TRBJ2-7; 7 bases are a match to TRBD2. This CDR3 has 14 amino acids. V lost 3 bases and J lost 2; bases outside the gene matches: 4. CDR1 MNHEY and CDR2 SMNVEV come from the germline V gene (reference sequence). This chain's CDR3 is CASSFLADPYEQYF. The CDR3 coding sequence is TGTGCCAGCAGTTTTCTAGCGGATCCCTACGAGCAGTACTTC.

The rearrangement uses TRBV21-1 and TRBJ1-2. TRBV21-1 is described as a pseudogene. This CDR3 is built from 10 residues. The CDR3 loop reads CAGILFGYTF. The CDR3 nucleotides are TGTGCCGGCATTCTCTTTGGCTACACCTTC.

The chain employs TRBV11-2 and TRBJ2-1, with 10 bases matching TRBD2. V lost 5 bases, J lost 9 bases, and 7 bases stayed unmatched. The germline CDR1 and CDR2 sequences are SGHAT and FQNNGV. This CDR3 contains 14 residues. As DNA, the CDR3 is TGTGCCAGCAGCAGGAGGAGCGGGAGGGGTGAGCAGTTCTTC. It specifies CASSRRSGRGEQFF.

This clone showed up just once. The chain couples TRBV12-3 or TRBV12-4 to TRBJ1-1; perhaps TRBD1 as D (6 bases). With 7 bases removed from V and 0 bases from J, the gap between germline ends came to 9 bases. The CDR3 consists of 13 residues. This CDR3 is CASTNRVNTEAFF. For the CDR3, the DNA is TGTGCCAGCACTAACAGGGTGAACACTGAAGCTTTCTTT.

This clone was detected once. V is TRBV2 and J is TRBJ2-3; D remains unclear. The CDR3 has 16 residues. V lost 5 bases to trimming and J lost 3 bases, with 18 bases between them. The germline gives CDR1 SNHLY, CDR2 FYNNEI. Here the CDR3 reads CASSILGSPETDTQYF. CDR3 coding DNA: TGTGCCAGCAGTATACTCGGGTCCCCAGAGACAGATACGCAGTATTTT.

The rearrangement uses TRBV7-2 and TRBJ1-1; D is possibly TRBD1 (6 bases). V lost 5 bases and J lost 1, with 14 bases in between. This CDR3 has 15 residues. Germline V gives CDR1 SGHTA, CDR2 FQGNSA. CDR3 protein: CASSPRQAGNTEAFF. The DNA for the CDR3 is TGTGCCAGCAGCCCAAGACAGGCGGGGAACACTGAAGCTTTCTTT.

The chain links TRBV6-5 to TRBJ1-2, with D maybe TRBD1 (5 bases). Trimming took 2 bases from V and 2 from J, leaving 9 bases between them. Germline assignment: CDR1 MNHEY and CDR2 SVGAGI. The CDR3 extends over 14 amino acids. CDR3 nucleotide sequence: TGTGCCAGCAGTTACGTTGCAGGGAACTATGGCTACACCTTC. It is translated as CASSYVAGNYGYTF.

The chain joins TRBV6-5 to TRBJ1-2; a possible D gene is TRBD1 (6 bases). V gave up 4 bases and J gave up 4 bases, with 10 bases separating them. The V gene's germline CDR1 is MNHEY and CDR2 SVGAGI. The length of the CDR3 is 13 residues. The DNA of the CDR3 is TGTGCCAGCAGTTCTGACAGGCCCTATGGCTACACCTTC. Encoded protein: CASSSDRPYGYTF.

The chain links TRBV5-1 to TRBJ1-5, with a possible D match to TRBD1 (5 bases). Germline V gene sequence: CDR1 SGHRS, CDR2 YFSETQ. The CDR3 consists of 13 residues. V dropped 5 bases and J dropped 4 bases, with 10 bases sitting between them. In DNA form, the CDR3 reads TGCGCCAGCAGGGAACAGGATAATCAGCCCCAGCATTTT. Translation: CASREQDNQPQHF.

The CDR3 here is CASSLDGVSKNIQYF. CDR3 DNA: TGCGCCAGCAGCTTGGACGGGGTGTCCAAAAACATTCAGTACTTC. The rearrangement joins TRBV5-1 to TRBJ2-4; D possibly corresponds to TRBD2 (5 bases). From germline, CDR1 is SGHRS and CDR2 YFSETQ. This CDR3 has 15 amino acids. V lost 0 bases and J lost 2, with 9 bases in between.

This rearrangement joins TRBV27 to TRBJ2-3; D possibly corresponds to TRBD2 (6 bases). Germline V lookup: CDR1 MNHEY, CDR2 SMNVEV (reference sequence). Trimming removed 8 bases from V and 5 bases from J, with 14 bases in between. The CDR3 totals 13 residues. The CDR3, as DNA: TGTGCCAGCGGGCCCGGAGCGGGAGATACGCAGTATTTT. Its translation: CASGPGAGDTQYF.

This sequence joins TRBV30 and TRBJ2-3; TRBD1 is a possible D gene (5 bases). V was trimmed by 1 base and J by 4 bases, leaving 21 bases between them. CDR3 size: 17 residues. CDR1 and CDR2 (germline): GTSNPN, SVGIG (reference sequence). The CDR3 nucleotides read TGTGCCTGGAGTGGAAAAAACCCGGGCCTACAGGCAGATACGCAGTATTTT. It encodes CAWSGKNPGLQADTQYF.

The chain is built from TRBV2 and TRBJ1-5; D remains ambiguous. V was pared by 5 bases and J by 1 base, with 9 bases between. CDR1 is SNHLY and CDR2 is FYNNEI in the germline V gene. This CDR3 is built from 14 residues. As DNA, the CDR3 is TGTGCCAGCAGTCCGACCGGGAGCAATCAGCCCCAGCATTTT. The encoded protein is CASSPTGSNQPQHF. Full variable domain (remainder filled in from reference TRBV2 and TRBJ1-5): EPEVTQTPSHQVTQMGQEVILRCVPISNHLYFYWYRQILGQKVEFLVSFYNNEISEKSEIFDDQFSVERPDGSNFTLKIRSTKLEDSAMYFCASSPTGSNQPQHFGDGTRLSIL.

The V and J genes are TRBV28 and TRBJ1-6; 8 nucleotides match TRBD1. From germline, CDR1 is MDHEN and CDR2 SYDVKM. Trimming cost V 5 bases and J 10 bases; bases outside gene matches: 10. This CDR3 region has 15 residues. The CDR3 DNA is TGTGCCAGCAGTCCCATATTTACAGGGGGATCACCCCTCCACTTT. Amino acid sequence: CASSPIFTGGSPLHF.

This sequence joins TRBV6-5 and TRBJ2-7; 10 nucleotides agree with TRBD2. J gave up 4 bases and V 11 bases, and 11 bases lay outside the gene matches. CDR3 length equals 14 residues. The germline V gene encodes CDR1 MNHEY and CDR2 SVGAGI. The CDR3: CAGMLTSGPYEQYF. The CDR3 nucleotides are TGTGCCGGCATGTTGACTAGCGGGCCTTACGAGCAGTACTTC.

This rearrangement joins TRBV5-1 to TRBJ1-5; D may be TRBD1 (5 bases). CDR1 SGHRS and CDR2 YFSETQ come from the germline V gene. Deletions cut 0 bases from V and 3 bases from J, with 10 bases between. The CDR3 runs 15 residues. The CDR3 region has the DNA TGCGCCAGCAGCTTGGATCCAGGGCCCAATCAGCCCCAGCATTTT. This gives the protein CASSLDPGPNQPQHF.